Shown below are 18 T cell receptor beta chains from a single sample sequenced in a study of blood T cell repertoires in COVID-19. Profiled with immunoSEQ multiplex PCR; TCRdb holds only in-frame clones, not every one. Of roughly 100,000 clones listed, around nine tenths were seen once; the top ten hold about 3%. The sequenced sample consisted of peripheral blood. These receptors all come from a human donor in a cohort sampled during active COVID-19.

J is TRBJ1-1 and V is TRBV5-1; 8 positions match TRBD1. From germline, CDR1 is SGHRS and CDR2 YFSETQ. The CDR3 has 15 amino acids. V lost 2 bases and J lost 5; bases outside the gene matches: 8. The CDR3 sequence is CASSLTTGGGTEAFF. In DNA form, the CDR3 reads TGCGCCAGCAGCTTAACAACAGGGGGAGGAACTGAAGCTTTCTTT.

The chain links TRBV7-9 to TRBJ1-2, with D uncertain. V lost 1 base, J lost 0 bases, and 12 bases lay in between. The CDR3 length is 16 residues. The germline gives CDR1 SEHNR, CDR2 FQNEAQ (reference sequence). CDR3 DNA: TGTGCCAGCAGCTTAGGTCGGGCGGGGACTAACTATGGCTACACCTTC. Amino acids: CASSLGRAGTNYGYTF. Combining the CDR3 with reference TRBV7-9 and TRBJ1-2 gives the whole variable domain DTGVSQNPRHKITKRGQNVTFRCDPISEHNRLYWYRQTLGQGPEFLTYFQNEAQLEKSRLLSDRFSAERPKGSFSTLEIQRTEQGDSAMYLCASSLGRAGTNYGYTFGSGTRLTVV.

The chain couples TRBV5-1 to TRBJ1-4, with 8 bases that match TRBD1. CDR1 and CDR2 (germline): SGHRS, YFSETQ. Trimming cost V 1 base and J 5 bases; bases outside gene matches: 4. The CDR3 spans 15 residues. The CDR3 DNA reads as TGCGCCAGCAGCTTGAATGGGGACAGGAATGAAAAACTGTTTTTT. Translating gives CASSLNGDRNEKLFF.

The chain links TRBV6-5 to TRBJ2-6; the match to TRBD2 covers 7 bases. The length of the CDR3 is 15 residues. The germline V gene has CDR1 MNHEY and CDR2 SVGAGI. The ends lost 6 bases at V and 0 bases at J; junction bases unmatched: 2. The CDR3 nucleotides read TGTGCCAGCAGCCCGGGGGGCTCTGGGGCCAACGTCCTGACTTTC. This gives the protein CASSPGGSGANVLTF.

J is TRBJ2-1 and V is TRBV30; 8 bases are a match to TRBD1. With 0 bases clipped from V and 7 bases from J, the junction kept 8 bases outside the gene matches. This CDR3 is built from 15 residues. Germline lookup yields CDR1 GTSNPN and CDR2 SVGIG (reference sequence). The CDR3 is CAWSVLAGGGNEQFF. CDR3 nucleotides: TGTGCCTGGAGTGTACTGGCAGGGGGCGGGAATGAGCAGTTCTTC.

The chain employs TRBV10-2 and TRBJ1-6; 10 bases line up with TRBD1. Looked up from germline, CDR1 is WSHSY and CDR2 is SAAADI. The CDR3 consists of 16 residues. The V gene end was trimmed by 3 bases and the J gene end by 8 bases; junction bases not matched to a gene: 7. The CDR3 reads CASSENLGQGDSPLHF. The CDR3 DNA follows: TGCGCCAGCAGTGAAAACCTAGGACAGGGGGATTCACCCCTCCACTTT.

CDR3 amino acids: CARYRGRMTDTQYF. The CDR3 DNA is TGTGCCAGGTACAGGGGGCGCATGACAGATACGCAGTATTTT. The chain carries TRBV21-1 and TRBJ2-3; the D call of TRBD1 is as the table states it, not checked on the DNA. TRBV21-1 is noted as a pseudogene. The CDR3 has 14 amino acids.

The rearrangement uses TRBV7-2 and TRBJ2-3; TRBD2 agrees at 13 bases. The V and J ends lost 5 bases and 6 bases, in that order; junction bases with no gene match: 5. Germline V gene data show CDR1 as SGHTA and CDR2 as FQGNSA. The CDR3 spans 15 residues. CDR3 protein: CASSRTSGSSDTQYF. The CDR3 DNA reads TGTGCCAGCAGCCGGACTAGCGGGAGCTCCGATACGCAGTATTTT.

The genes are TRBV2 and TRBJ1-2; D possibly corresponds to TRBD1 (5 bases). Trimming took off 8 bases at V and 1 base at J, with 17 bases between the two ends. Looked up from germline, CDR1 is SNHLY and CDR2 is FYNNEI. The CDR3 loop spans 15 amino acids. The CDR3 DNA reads TGTGCCAGCTCCCGCGGGGGAGCAAATAACTATGGCTACACCTTC. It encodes CASSRGGANNYGYTF.

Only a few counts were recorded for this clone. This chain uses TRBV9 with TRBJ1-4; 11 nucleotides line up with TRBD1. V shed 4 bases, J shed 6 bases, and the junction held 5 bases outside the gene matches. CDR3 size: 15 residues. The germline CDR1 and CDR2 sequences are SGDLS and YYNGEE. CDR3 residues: CASSQTGQGDEKLFF. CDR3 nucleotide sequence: TGTGCCAGCAGCCAAACGGGACAGGGGGATGAAAAACTGTTTTTT.

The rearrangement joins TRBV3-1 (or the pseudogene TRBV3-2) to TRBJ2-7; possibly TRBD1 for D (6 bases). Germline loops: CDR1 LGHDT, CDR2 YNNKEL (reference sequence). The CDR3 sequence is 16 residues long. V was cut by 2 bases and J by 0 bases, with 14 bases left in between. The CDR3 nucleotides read TGTGCCAGCAGCCAAATGGGGGCTCCAAGCTCCTACGAGCAGTACTTC. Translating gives CASSQMGAPSSYEQYF.

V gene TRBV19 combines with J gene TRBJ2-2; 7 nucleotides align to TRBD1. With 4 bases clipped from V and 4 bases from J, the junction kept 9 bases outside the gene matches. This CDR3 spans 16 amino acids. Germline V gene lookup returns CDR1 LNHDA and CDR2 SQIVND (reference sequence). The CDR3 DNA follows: TGTGCCAGTAGTACCCCGACAGGGTCGAGCACCGGGGAGCTGTTTTTT. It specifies CASSTPTGSSTGELFF.

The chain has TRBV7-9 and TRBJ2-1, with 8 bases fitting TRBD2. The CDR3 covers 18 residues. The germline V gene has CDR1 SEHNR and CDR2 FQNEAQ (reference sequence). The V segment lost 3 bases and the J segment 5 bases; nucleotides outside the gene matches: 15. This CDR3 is CASSLGRSAGATDNEQFF. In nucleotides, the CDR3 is TGTGCCAGCAGCTTGGGTAGATCAGCGGGGGCAACGGACAATGAGCAGTTCTTC. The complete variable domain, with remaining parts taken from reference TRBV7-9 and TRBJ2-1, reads DTGVSQNPRHKITKRGQNVTFRCDPISEHNRLYWYRQTLGQGPEFLTYFQNEAQLEKSRLLSDRFSAERPKGSFSTLEIQRTEQGDSAMYLCASSLGRSAGATDNEQFFGPGTRLTVL.

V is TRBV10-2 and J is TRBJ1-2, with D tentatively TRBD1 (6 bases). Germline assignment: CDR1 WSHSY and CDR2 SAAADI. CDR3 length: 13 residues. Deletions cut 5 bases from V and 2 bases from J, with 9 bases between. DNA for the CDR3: TGCGCCAGCAGTTTACAGGGAAACTATGGCTACACCTTC. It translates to CASSLQGNYGYTF.

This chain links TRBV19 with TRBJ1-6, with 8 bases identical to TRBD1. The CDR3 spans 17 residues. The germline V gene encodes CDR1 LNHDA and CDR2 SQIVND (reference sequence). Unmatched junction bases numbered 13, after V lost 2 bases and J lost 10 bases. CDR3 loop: CASSIKGQEGSGSPLHF. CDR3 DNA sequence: TGTGCCAGTAGTATAAAGGGACAGGAAGGTTCGGGCTCACCCCTCCACTTT.

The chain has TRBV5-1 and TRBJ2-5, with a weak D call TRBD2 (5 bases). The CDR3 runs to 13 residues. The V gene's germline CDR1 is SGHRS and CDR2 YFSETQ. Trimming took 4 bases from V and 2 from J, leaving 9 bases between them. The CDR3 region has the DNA TGCGCCAGCAGCCTCCGGGGTCAAGAGACCCAGTACTTC. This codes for CASSLRGQETQYF.

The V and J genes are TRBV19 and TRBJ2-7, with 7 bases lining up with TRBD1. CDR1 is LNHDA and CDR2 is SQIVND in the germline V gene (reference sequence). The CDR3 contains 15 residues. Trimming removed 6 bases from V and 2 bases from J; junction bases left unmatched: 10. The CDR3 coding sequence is TGTGCCAGTAGCCCTTCCGGGACAGCGACCTACGAGCAGTACTTC. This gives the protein CASSPSGTATYEQYF.

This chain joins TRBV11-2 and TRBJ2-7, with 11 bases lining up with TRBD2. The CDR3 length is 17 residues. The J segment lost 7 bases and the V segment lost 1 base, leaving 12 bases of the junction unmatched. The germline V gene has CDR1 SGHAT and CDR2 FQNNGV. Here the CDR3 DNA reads TGTGCCAGCAGCTTAGTTAGCGGGGGGGCTCAGTGGTTGGAGCAGTACTTC. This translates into CASSLVSGGAQWLEQYF.